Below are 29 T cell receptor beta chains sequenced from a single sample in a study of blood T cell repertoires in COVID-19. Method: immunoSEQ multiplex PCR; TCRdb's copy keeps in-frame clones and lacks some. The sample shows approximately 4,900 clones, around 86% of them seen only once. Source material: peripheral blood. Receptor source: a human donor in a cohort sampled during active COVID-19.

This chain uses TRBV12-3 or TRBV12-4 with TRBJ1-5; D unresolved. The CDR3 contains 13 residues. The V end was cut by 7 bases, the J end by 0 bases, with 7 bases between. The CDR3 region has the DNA TGTGCCAGCACCGAGTTTAGCAATCAGCCCCAGCATTTT. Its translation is CASTEFSNQPQHF.

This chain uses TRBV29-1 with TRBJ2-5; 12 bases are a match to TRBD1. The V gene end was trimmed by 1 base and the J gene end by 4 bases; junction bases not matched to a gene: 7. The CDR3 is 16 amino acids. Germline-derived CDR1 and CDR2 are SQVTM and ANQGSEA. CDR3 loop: CSVEVGGDRGRETQYF. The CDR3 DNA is TGCAGCGTTGAAGTGGGTGGGGACAGGGGGCGAGAGACCCAGTACTTC.

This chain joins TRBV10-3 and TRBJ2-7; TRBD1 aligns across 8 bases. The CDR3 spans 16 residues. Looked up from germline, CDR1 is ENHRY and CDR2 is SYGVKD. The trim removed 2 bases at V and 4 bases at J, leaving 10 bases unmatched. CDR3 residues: CAISEPGTGWGYEQYF. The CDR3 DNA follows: TGTGCCATCAGTGAGCCCGGGACAGGATGGGGGTACGAGCAGTACTTC.

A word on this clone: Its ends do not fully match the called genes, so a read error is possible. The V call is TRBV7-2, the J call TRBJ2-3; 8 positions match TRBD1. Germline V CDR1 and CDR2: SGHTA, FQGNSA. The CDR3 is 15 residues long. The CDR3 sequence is CASSSTRKPGQEADF. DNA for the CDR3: TGTGCCAGCAGCTCAACTCGTAAGCCGGGACAGGAGGCAGATTTT.

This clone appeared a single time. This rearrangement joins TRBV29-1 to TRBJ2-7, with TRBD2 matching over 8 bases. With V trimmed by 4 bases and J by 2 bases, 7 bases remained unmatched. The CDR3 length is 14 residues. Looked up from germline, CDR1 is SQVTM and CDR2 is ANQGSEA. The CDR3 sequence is CSVAPSGLAYEQYF. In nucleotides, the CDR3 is TGCAGCGTTGCACCCTCGGGACTAGCCTACGAGCAGTACTTC.

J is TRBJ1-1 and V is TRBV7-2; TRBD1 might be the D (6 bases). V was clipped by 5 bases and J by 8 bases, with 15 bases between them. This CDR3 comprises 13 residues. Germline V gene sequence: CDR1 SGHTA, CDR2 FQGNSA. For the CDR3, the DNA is TGTGCCAGCAGCCTCAGGAGGGGGGGGGAAGCTTTCTTT. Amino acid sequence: CASSLRRGGEAFF.

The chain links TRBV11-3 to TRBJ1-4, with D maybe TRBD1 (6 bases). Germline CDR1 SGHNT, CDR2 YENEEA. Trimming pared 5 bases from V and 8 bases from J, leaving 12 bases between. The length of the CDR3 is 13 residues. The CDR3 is CASSPGDGEKLFF. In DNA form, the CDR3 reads TGTGCCAGCAGCCCAGGGGACGGCGAAAAACTGTTTTTT.

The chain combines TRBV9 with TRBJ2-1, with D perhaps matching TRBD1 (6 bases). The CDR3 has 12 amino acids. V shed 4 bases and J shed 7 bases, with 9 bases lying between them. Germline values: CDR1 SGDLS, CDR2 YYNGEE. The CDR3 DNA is TGTGCCAGCAGCTACAGGGAAAATGAGCAGTTCTTC. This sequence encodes CASSYRENEQFF.

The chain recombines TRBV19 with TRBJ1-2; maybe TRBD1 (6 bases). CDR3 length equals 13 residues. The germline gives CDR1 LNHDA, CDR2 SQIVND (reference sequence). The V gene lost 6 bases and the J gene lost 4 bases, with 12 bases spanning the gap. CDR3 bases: TGTGCCAGTAGGCAGGGGATAATCTATGGCTACACCTTC. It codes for CASRQGIIYGYTF.

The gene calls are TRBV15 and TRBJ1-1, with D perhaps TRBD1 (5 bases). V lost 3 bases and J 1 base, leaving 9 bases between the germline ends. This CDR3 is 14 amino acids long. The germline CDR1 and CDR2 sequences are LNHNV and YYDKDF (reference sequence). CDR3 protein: CATSRGRRNTEAFF. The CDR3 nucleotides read TGTGCCACCAGCAGGGGGCGCCGGAACACTGAAGCTTTCTTT.

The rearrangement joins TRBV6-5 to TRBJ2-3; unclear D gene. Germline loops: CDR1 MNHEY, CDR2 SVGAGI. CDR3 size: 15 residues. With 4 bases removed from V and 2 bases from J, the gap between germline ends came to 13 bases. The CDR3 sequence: CASSSYRVHTDTQYF. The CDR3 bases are TGTGCCAGCAGTTCCTACAGAGTTCACACAGATACGCAGTATTTT.

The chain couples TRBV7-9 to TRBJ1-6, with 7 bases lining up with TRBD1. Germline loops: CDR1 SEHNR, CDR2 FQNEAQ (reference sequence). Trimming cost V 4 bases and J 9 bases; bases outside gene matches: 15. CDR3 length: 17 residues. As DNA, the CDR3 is TGTGCCAGCAGCTCCCACGACCTAGGGGGCGCGGGTTCACCCCTCCACTTT. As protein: CASSSHDLGGAGSPLHF.

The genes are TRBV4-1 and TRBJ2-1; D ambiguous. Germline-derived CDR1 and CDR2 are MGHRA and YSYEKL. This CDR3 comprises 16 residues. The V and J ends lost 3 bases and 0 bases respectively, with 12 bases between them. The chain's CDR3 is CASSQWLQSSYNEQFF. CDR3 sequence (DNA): TGCGCCAGCAGCCAGTGGCTACAGAGCTCCTACAATGAGCAGTTCTTC.

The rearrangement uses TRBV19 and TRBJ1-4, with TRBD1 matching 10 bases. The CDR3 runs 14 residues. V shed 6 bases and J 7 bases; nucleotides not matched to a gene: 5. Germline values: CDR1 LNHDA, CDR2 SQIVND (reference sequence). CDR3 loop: CASSPGTGAEKLFF. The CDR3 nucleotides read TGTGCCAGTAGCCCCGGGACAGGGGCTGAAAAACTGTTTTTT. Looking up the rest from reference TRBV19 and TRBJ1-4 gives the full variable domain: DGGITQSPKYLFRKEGQNVTLSCEQNLNHDAMYWYRQDPGQGLRLIYYSQIVNDFQKGDIAEGYSVSREKKESFPLTVTSAQKNPTAFYLCASSPGTGAEKLFFGSGTQLSVL.

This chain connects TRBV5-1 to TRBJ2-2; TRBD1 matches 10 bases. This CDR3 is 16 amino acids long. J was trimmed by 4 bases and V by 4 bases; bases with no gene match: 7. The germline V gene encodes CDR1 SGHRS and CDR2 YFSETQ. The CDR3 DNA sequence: TGCGCCAGCAGCATACTCGGACAGGGGGGCACCGGGGAGCTGTTTTTT. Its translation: CASSILGQGGTGELFF.

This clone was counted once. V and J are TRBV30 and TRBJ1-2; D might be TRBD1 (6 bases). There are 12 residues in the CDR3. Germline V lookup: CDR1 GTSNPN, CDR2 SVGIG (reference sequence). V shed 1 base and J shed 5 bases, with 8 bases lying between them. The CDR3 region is CAWSARGYGYTF. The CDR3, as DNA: TGTGCCTGGAGTGCTAGGGGGTATGGCTACACCTTC.

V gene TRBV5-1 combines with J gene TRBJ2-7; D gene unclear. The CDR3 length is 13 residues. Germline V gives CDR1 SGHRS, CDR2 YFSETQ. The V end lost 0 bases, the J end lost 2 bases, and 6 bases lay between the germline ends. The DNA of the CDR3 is TGCGCCAGCAGCTTGGTTGGCACCTACGAGCAGTACTTC. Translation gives CASSLVGTYEQYF.

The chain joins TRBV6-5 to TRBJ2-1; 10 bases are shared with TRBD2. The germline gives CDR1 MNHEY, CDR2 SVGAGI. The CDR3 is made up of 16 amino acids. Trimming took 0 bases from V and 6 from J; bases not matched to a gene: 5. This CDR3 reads CASSYSSGRALNEQFF. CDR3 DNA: TGTGCCAGCAGTTACTCGAGCGGGAGGGCCCTCAATGAGCAGTTCTTC.

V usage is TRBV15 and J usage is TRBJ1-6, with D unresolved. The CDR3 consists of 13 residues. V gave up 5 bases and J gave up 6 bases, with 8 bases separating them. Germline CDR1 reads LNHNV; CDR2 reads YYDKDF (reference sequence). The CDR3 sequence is CATSYGFNSPLHF. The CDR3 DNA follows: TGTGCCACCAGCTACGGTTTTAATTCACCCCTCCACTTT.

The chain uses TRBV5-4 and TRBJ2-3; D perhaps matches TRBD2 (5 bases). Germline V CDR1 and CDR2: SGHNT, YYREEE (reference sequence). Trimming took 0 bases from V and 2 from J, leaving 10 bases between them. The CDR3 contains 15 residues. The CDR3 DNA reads TGTGCCAGCAGCTTGGGTCCAGCGGACACAGATACGCAGTATTTT. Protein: CASSLGPADTDTQYF. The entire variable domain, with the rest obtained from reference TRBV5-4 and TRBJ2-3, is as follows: ETGVTQSPTHLIKTRGQQVTLRCSSQSGHNTVSWYQQALGQGPQFIFQYYREEENGRGNFPPRFSGLQFPNYSSELNVNALELDDSALYLCASSLGPADTDTQYFGPGTRLTVL.

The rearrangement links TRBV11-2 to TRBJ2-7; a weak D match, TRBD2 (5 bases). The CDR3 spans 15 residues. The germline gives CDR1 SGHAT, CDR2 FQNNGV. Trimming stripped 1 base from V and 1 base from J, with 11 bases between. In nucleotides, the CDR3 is TGTGCCAGCAGCTTAGTTGGCGGGTATTCCTACGAGCAGTACTTC. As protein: CASSLVGGYSYEQYF.

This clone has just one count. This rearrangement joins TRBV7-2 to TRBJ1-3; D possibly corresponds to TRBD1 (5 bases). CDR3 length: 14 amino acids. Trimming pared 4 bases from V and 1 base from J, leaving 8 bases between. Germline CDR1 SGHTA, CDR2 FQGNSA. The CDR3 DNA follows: TGTGCCAGCAGCTGGGGCAGATCTGGAAACACCATATATTTT. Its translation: CASSWGRSGNTIYF.

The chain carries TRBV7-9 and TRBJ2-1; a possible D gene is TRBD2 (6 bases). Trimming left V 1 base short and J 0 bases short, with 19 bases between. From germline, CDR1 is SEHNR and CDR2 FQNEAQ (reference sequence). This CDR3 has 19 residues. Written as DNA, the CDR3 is TGTGCCAGCAGCTTAGTGGCTAGCGACCACCCGAGCTCCTACAATGAGCAGTTCTTC. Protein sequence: CASSLVASDHPSSYNEQFF.

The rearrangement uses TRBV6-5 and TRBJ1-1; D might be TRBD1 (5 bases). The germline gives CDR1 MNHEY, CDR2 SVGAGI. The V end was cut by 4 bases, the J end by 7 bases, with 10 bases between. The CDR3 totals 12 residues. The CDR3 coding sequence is TGTGCCAGCAGTTCAGGGCGCGTTGAAGCTTTCTTT. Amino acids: CASSSGRVEAFF.

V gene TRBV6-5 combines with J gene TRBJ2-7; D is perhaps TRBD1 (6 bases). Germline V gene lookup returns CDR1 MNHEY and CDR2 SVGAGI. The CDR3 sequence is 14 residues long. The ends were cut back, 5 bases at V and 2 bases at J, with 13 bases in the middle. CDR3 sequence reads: CASSPLDSPYEQYF. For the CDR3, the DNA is TGTGCCAGCAGTCCGTTGGACAGTCCCTACGAGCAGTACTTC.

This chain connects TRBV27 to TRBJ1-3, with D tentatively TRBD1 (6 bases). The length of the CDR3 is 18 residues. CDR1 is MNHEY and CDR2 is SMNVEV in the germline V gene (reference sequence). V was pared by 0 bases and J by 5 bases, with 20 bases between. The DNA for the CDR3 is TGTGCCAGCAGTTTATCGTGGCAGGCGGGGGCGCAAAGAAACACCATATATTTT. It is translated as CASSLSWQAGAQRNTIYF.

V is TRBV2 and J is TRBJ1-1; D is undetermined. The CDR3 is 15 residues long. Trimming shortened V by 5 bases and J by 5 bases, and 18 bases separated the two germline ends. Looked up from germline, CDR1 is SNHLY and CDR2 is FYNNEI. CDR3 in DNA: TGTGCCAGCAGTCGATCGGACGGGAGGGAGACTGAAGCTTTCTTT. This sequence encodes CASSRSDGRETEAFF.

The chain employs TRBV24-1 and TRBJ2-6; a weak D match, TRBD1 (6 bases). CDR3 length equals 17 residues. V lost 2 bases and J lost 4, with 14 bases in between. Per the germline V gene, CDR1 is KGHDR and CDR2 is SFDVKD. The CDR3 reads CATSDSGIQGGANVLTF. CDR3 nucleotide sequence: TGTGCCACCAGTGATTCTGGCATCCAGGGGGGGGCCAACGTCCTGACTTTC.

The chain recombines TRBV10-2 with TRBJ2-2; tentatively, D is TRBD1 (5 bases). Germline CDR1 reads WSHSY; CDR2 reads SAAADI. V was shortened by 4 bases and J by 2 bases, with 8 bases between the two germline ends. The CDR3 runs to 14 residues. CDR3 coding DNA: TGCGCCAGCAGTGGGGGCGGTAACACCGGGGAGCTGTTTTTT. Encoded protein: CASSGGGNTGELFF.